This T cell receptor beta chain emerged from a study of blood T cell repertoires in COVID-19. Using immunoSEQ multiplex PCR, the repertoire was profiled, and TCRdb retains in-frame clones only, with some absent. This table has 180,000 or so clones, approximately 82% appearing once. The trim removed 4 bases at V and 2 bases at J, leaving 7 bases unmatched. The CDR3 runs to 15 residues. Germline CDR1 SGHRS, CDR2 YFSETQ. Donors were grouped by their self-reported clinical history. Material: PBMCs or T cells enriched from blood (not recorded which). V usage is TRBV5-1 and J usage is TRBJ1-2, with 8 bases that match TRBD1. This receptor was taken from a woman between 50 and 59 years old in a cohort exposed to, infected with or recovered from COVID-19 (not recorded which). CDR3 in DNA: TGCGCCAGCAGCCCGGGGGACAGGAGGAACTATGGCTACACCTTC. This codes for CASSPGDRRNYGYTF. The full variable domain, its missing parts supplied by reference TRBV5-1 and TRBJ1-2, is KAGVTQTPRYLIKTRGQQVTLSCSPISGHRSVSWYQQTPGQGLQFLFEYFSETQRNKGNFPGRFSGRQFSNSRSEMNVSTLELGDSALYLCASSPGDRRNYGYTFGSGTRLTVV.